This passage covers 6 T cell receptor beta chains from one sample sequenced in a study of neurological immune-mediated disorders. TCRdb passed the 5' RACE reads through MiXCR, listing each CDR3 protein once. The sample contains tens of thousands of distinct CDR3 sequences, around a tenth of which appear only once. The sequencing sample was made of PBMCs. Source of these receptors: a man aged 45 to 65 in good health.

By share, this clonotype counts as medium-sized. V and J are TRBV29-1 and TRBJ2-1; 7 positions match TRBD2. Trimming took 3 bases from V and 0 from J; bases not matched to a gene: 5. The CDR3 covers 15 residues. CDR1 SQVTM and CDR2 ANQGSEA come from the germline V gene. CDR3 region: CSVDWRESSYNEQFF. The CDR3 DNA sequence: TGCAGCGTTGATTGGCGGGAGAGCTCCTACAATGAGCAGTTCTTC.

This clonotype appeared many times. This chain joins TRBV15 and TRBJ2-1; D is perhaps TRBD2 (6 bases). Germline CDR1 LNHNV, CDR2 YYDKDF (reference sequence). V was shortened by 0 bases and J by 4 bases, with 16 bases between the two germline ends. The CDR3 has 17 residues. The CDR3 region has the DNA TGTGCCACCAGCAGAGATACGACCGGGACTTTTTACAATGAGCAGTTCTTC. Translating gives CATSRDTTGTFYNEQFF.

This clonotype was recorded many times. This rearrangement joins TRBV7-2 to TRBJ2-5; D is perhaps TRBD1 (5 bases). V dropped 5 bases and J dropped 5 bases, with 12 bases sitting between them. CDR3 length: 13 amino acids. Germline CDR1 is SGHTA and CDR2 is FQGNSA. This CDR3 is CASSTFGAETQYF. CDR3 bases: TGTGCCAGCAGCACCTTTGGGGCCGAGACCCAGTACTTC.

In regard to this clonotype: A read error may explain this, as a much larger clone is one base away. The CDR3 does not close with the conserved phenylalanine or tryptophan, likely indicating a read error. DNA of the CDR3: TGCAGCTTTGGCCCCTACAATGAGCAGTTCTGC. It specifies CSFGPYNEQFC. The chain links TRBV29-1 to TRBJ2-1; no firm D call. The CDR3 totals 11 residues. CDR1 SQVTM and CDR2 ANQGSEA come from the germline V gene. Trimming cost V 8 bases and J 2 bases, with 7 bases left between them.

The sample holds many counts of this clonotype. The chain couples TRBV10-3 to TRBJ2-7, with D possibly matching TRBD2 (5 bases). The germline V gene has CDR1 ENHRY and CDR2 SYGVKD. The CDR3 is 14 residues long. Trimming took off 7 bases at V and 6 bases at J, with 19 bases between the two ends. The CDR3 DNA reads TGTGCCATCAACACACGCAGTGGCGGACTCGAGCAGTACTTC. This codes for CAINTRSGGLEQYF.

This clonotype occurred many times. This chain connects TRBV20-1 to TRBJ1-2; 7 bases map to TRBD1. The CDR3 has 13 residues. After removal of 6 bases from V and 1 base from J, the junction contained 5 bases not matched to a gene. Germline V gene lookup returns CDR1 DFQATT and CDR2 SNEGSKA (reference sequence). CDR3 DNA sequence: TGCAGTGCCCACAGGGGCTATAACTATGGCTACACCTTC. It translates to CSAHRGYNYGYTF.